This T cell receptor (beta chain) emerged from a study of T cell responses to AZD1222 COVID-19 vaccine. Assay used: immunoSEQ multiplex PCR; TCRdb lists only in-frame clones, some missing. The sample consists of around 100,000 clones, 92% of them appearing once. The CDR3 runs to 12 residues. Germline-derived CDR1 and CDR2 are MDHEN and SYDVKM. V lost 7 bases, J lost 3 bases, and 10 bases lay in between. J is TRBJ2-7 and V is TRBV28; D gene uncertain. The clonotype comes from an adult in good health. The specimen comprised peripheral blood, sampled on day 0 of AZD1222 vaccination. CDR3 sequence: CASTLSSYEQYF. CDR3 DNA: TGTGCCAGCACCCTAAGTAGCTACGAGCAGTACTTC.